This T cell receptor beta chain was sequenced during a study of OX40 agonist ivuxolimab in advanced cancers. Whole-study results and caveats: Partial responders at 0.1-3.0 mg/kg showed near-lowest clonal expansion. At 0.1 to 3.0 mg/kg, clonal expansion of CD4+ and CD8+ blood T cells had occurred by week 6.

This CDR3 is 15 amino acids long. Germline V gene data show CDR1 as SGDLS and CDR2 as YYNGEE. The V gene lost 2 bases and the J gene lost 5 bases, with 16 bases spanning the gap. The table came from immunoSEQ multiplex PCR; TCRdb's copy has only in-frame clones and leaves some out. This table has about 55,000 clones, about 80% appearing once. Notes on this clone: Its antigen is unknown.

The chain carries TRBV9 and TRBJ1-2; unclear D gene. The clonotype was recovered from an adult with an advanced solid tumor such as melanoma, head and neck, liver or kidney cancer. Material: CD4+ or CD8+ T cells sorted from blood, obtained in a trial of the OX40 agonist ivuxolimab. DNA of the CDR3: TGTGCCAGCAGCGTGGAGGTCATCCCGGCTTATGGCTACACCTTC. Its translation is CASSVEVIPAYGYTF.